These 32 T cell receptor beta chains share one sample of origin, sequenced in a study of blood T cell repertoires in COVID-19. The method was immunoSEQ multiplex PCR; TCRdb's version includes in-frame clones alone and lacks a portion of them. The sample yields tens of thousands of clones, 79% seen once. The sequenced sample consisted of peripheral blood. These receptor sequences come from an elderly woman with acute or convalescent COVID-19.

The chain has TRBV9 and TRBJ2-7; 7 bases agree with TRBD1. The germline V gene has CDR1 SGDLS and CDR2 YYNGEE. The CDR3 extends over 14 amino acids. V dropped 3 bases and J dropped 5; count of bases not matched to a gene: 8. The CDR3 spells CASSGLTGADEQYF. CDR3 bases: TGTGCCAGCAGCGGACTTACAGGGGCGGACGAGCAGTACTTC.

The chain is built from TRBV19 and TRBJ1-2; 9 nucleotides line up with TRBD1. The CDR3 sequence is 15 residues long. Losses at the gene ends were 6 bases for V and 0 bases for J; bases not matched to a gene: 5. Germline lookup yields CDR1 LNHDA and CDR2 SQIVND (reference sequence). In DNA, the CDR3 is TGTGCCAGTAGAGAAGGGGACAGGGCTAACTATGGCTACACCTTC. This encodes CASREGDRANYGYTF.

V and J are TRBV14 and TRBJ2-2; 9 nucleotides line up with TRBD2. V dropped 6 bases and J dropped 5; count of bases not matched to a gene: 7. This CDR3 is 15 amino acids long. Per the germline V gene, CDR1 is SGHDN and CDR2 is FVKESK. The CDR3 sequence is CASRLSGSRTGELFF. The CDR3 DNA reads as TGTGCCAGCAGACTTAGCGGGAGTCGGACCGGGGAGCTGTTTTTT.

The chain joins TRBV6-2 or TRBV6-3 to TRBJ2-1; 15 bases are a match to TRBD2. CDR1 is MNHEY and CDR2 is SVGEGT in the germline V gene. After removal of 2 bases from V and 4 bases from J, the junction contained 0 bases not matched to a gene. The CDR3 runs 16 residues. Written as DNA, the CDR3 is TGTGCCAGCAGTTACGGGACTAGCGGGGGGTACAATGAGCAGTTCTTC. This codes for CASSYGTSGGYNEQFF.

The rearrangement joins TRBV29-1 to TRBJ2-7, with a weak D call TRBD1 (6 bases). This CDR3 is 12 amino acids long. The germline V and J ends were trimmed by 6 bases and 0 bases, with 9 bases remaining between them. Germline CDR1 reads SQVTM; CDR2 reads ANQGSEA. In nucleotides, the CDR3 is TGCAGCGTCAGACAGGCCTCCTACGAGCAGTACTTC. Amino acid sequence: CSVRQASYEQYF.

This clone has only a few counts. This chain joins TRBV2 and TRBJ1-5; TRBD1 is a possible D gene (5 bases). Germline CDR1 reads SNHLY; CDR2 reads FYNNEI. The CDR3 extends over 13 amino acids. V lost 6 bases to trimming and J lost 7 bases, with 13 bases between them. The CDR3 here is CASSRGMGQPQHF. The CDR3, as DNA: TGTGCCAGCAGCCGGGGGATGGGGCAGCCCCAGCATTTT.

This chain connects TRBV7-3 to TRBJ2-3; 7 nucleotides agree with TRBD2. Germline V lookup: CDR1 SGHTA, CDR2 FQGTGA. Trimming removed 2 bases from V and 5 bases from J; junction bases left unmatched: 4. The CDR3 runs to 14 residues. CDR3 in amino acids: CASSLGGRGDTQYF. CDR3 bases: TGTGCCAGCAGCTTAGGCGGGAGAGGAGATACGCAGTATTTT. Full variable domain (outside the CDR3, taken from reference TRBV7-3 and TRBJ2-3): GAGVSQTPSNKVTEKGKYVELRCDPISGHTALYWYRQSLGQGPEFLIYFQGTGAADDSGLPNDRFFAVRPEGSVSTLKIQRTERGDSAVYLCASSLGGRGDTQYFGPGTRLTVL.

The gene calls are TRBV7-2 and TRBJ2-3, with D maybe TRBD1 (7 bases). Trimming stripped 5 bases from V and 4 bases from J, with 19 bases between. CDR3 length equals 16 residues. CDR1 SGHTA and CDR2 FQGNSA come from the germline V gene. The CDR3 reads CASSPQGRGPADTQYF. CDR3 bases: TGTGCCAGCAGCCCACAGGGGCGGGGTCCGGCAGATACGCAGTATTTT.

This rearrangement joins TRBV7-6 to TRBJ1-1; the match to TRBD1 covers 9 bases. From germline, CDR1 is SGHVS and CDR2 FNYEAQ. V lost 1 base to trimming and J lost 3 bases; unmatched junction nucleotides: 3. The CDR3 covers 15 residues. CDR3 amino acids: CASSLGTGGHTEAFF. The CDR3 nucleotides are TGTGCCAGCAGCTTAGGAACAGGGGGCCACACTGAAGCTTTCTTT.

This clone was recorded only once. This sequence joins TRBV29-1 and TRBJ2-7; 12 nucleotides line up with TRBD2. The germline V gene has CDR1 SQVTM and CDR2 ANQGSEA. CDR3 length: 12 amino acids. The trim removed 5 bases at V and 5 bases at J, leaving 1 base unmatched. CDR3 protein: CSVSSGRDEQYF. CDR3 bases: TGCAGCGTTTCTAGCGGGAGGGACGAGCAGTACTTC.

The chain has TRBV5-1 and TRBJ1-2; tentatively, D is TRBD1 (5 bases). Germline V gene data show CDR1 as SGHRS and CDR2 as YFSETQ. The CDR3 is made up of 13 amino acids. The V end was cut by 4 bases, the J end by 2 bases, with 9 bases between. CDR3 nucleotide sequence: TGCGCCAGCAGCCACGCAGGGAACTATGGCTACACCTTC. It yields the protein CASSHAGNYGYTF. The entire variable domain, with the rest obtained from reference TRBV5-1 and TRBJ1-2, is as follows: KAGVTQTPRYLIKTRGQQVTLSCSPISGHRSVSWYQQTPGQGLQFLFEYFSETQRNKGNFPGRFSGRQFSNSRSEMNVSTLELGDSALYLCASSHAGNYGYTFGSGTRLTVV.

The gene calls are TRBV27 and TRBJ2-2, with D possibly matching TRBD2 (6 bases). CDR3 size: 15 residues. Germline V gives CDR1 MNHEY, CDR2 SMNVEV (reference sequence). V gave up 3 bases and J gave up 2 bases, with 10 bases separating them. The CDR3, as DNA: TGTGCCAGCAGTTTTTGGGGGACTAACACCGGGGAGCTGTTTTTT. Its protein is CASSFWGTNTGELFF.

The chain couples TRBV9 to TRBJ2-1; no clear D. V lost 0 bases and J lost 7, with 8 bases in between. CDR1 is SGDLS, CDR2 YYNGEE, per germline. This CDR3 has 13 amino acids. In nucleotides, the CDR3 is TGTGCCAGCAGCGTAGTACCCAGGAATGAGCAGTTCTTC. As protein: CASSVVPRNEQFF.

DNA for the CDR3: TGTGCCTGGAGCAAAAGGGGGAATCAGCCCCAGCATTTT. It specifies CAWSKRGNQPQHF. The V call is TRBV30, the J call TRBJ1-5; D perhaps matches TRBD1 (6 bases). The V and J ends lost 3 bases and 4 bases respectively, with 10 bases between them. The CDR3 length is 13 residues. From germline, CDR1 is GTSNPN and CDR2 SVGIG (reference sequence).

By sample share, this clone is medium-sized. The chain couples TRBV6-5 to TRBJ2-1; D gene unclear. In germline, CDR1 is MNHEY, CDR2 SVGAGI. There are 14 residues in the CDR3. Trimming took off 0 bases at V and 6 bases at J, with 9 bases between the two ends. CDR3 in amino acids: CASSYSRGGNEQFF. DNA of the CDR3: TGTGCCAGCAGTTACTCTAGAGGTGGCAATGAGCAGTTCTTC.

The chain has TRBV4-3 and TRBJ2-2; 9 bases match TRBD2. The CDR3 length is 17 residues. Unmatched junction bases numbered 8, after V lost 1 base and J lost 5 bases. Germline V gives CDR1 LGHNA, CDR2 YSLEER. The chain's CDR3 is CASSQGGIAGDTGELFF. The DNA for the CDR3 is TGCGCCAGCAGCCAAGGCGGAATAGCGGGAGATACCGGGGAGCTGTTTTTT.

This rearrangement joins TRBV18 to TRBJ2-7; D is ambiguous. The ends were cut back, 6 bases at V and 2 bases at J, with 8 bases in the middle. Germline V gene sequence: CDR1 KGHSH, CDR2 LQKENI. CDR3 length: 12 residues. For the CDR3, the DNA is TGTGCCAGCTCTTTCGACACCTACGAGCAGTACTTC. This codes for CASSFDTYEQYF. Based on the CDR3 plus reference TRBV18 and TRBJ2-7, the full variable domain is NAGVMQNPRHLVRRRGQEARLRCSPMKGHSHVYWYRQLPEEGLKFMVYLQKENIIDESGMPKERFSAEFPKEGPSILRIQQVVRGDSAAYFCASSFDTYEQYFGPGTRLTVT.

The chain is built from TRBV6-5 and TRBJ2-1, with 8 bases lining up with TRBD1. This CDR3 is built from 15 residues. Germline V CDR1 and CDR2: MNHEY, SVGAGI. V was pared by 2 bases and J by 4 bases, with 4 bases of the junction left unmatched. CDR3 sequence: CASSYPNRGYNEQFF. The CDR3 region has the DNA TGTGCCAGCAGTTACCCCAACAGGGGGTACAATGAGCAGTTCTTC.

The CDR3 nucleotides read TGTGCCAGCAGCTTGTACCAGGGGGCGCGGGGGACTGAAGCTTTCTTT. Translation: CASSLYQGARGTEAFF. This chain connects TRBV5-4 to TRBJ1-1; 8 bases fit TRBD1. V shed 1 base, J shed 5 bases, and the junction held 10 bases outside the gene matches. CDR3 length: 16 amino acids. Germline loops: CDR1 SGHNT, CDR2 YYREEE (reference sequence).

V usage is TRBV4-3 and J usage is TRBJ1-4, with TRBD1 as a possible D gene (6 bases). From germline, CDR1 is LGHNA and CDR2 YSLEER. V lost 3 bases and J lost 2, with 10 bases in between. This CDR3 contains 15 residues. This CDR3 is CASSHKGGTNEKLFF. CDR3 in DNA: TGCGCCAGCAGCCATAAAGGGGGTACTAATGAAAAACTGTTTTTT.

The V call is TRBV2, the J call TRBJ1-5; D remains unclear. Per the germline V gene, CDR1 is SNHLY and CDR2 is FYNNEI. Trimming took 6 bases from V and 2 from J, leaving 11 bases between them. The CDR3 runs 14 residues. The CDR3 nucleotides are TGTGCCAGCAGGAGGGTAGAGGGCAATCAGCCCCAGCATTTT. Translated, it gives CASRRVEGNQPQHF.

DNA of the CDR3: TGTGCCAGCGGAAGCGGGAGAGCCGGGGAGCTGTTTTTT. It is translated as CASGSGRAGELFF. The chain employs TRBV11-2 and TRBJ2-2; the match to TRBD2 covers 8 bases. The CDR3 loop spans 13 amino acids. In germline, CDR1 is SGHAT, CDR2 FQNNGV. V was clipped by 8 bases and J by 6 bases; unmatched bases: 5.

The sample holds a few counts of this clone. The CDR3 protein is CAASGAESYEQYF. The CDR3 DNA reads as TGTGCCGCCTCGGGAGCGGAGAGCTACGAGCAGTACTTC. V and J are TRBV28 and TRBJ2-7; a possible D gene is TRBD2 (6 bases). The CDR3 has 13 residues. Germline CDR1 is MDHEN and CDR2 is SYDVKM. V was clipped by 11 bases and J by 3 bases, with 17 bases between them.

This clone was detected only once. The rearrangement links TRBV19 to TRBJ2-2, with no clear D. Trimming pared 3 bases from V and 1 base from J, leaving 3 bases between. The CDR3 contains 13 residues. CDR1 LNHDA and CDR2 SQIVND come from the germline V gene (reference sequence). For the CDR3, the DNA is TGTGCCAGTAGTATCCAGAACACCGGGGAGCTGTTTTTT. This encodes CASSIQNTGELFF.

The chain links TRBV7-2 to TRBJ2-1, with a possible D match to TRBD2 (5 bases). CDR1 and CDR2 from the germline V gene are SGHTA and FQGNSA. The CDR3 consists of 16 residues. V lost 7 bases to trimming and J lost 0 bases, with 16 bases between them. The CDR3 loop is CASNEGRRASYNEQFF. The DNA for the CDR3 is TGTGCCAGCAACGAAGGTAGGCGGGCCTCCTACAATGAGCAGTTCTTC.

The chain carries TRBV10-1 and TRBJ2-4; maybe TRBD2 (6 bases). CDR1 is WNHNN and CDR2 is SYGVQD in the germline V gene (reference sequence). Trimming removed 2 bases at V and 6 bases at J, with 11 bases between. The CDR3 is 14 amino acids. CDR3 DNA: TGCGCCAGCAGTGAGGGAGGGGTGGGAAACATTCAGTACTTC. Translated, it gives CASSEGGVGNIQYF.

This clone was recorded a few times. This sequence joins TRBV10-1 and TRBJ1-1, with D possibly being TRBD1 (6 bases). Germline V gene lookup returns CDR1 WNHNN and CDR2 SYGVQD (reference sequence). The V end was cut by 1 base, the J end by 3 bases, with 12 bases between. The CDR3 totals 15 residues. DNA for the CDR3: TGCGCCAGCAGTGAGTATACAGGGTTGGACACTGAAGCTTTCTTT. This translates into CASSEYTGLDTEAFF.

V is TRBV15 and J is TRBJ2-1; TRBD2 aligns across 14 bases. After removal of 10 bases from V and 4 bases from J, the junction contained 9 bases not matched to a gene. Germline CDR1 is LNHNV and CDR2 is YYDKDF (reference sequence). This CDR3 is 16 amino acids long. CDR3 region: CASRLAGGPVYNEQFF. CDR3 nucleotides: TGTGCCAGCAGACTAGCGGGAGGGCCGGTATACAATGAGCAGTTCTTC.

The count of this clone is one. A junction boundary mismatches the germline segment, possibly from a read error. The chain couples TRBV3-1 (or the pseudogene TRBV3-2) to TRBJ2-2, with 8 nucleotides matching TRBD2. CDR1 and CDR2 (germline): LGHDT, YNNKEL (reference sequence). The CDR3 has 16 residues. CDR3 in DNA: TGTGCCAGCGGCCAGTCGGGAGGGTTCTACACCGGGGAGCTGTTTTTT. This translates into CASGQSGGFYTGELFF.

The rearrangement links TRBV4-3 to TRBJ2-5; 10 nucleotides align to TRBD2. V lost 0 bases, J lost 2 bases, and 9 bases stayed unmatched. The germline V gene has CDR1 LGHNA and CDR2 YSLEER. The CDR3 sequence is 18 residues long. CDR3 bases: TGCGCCAGCAGCCAAGAGCTAGCGGGAGTAGGAGGGCAAGAGACCCAGTACTTC. It yields the protein CASSQELAGVGGQETQYF.

The CDR3 nucleotides are TGTGCCAGTTCCACGCAGGGGTCCTCAGAGACCCAGTACTTC. Encoded protein: CASSTQGSSETQYF. The chain uses TRBV6-5 and TRBJ2-5; possible D gene TRBD1, 6 bases. Trimming left V 9 bases short and J 4 bases short, with 18 bases between. Germline values: CDR1 MNHEY, CDR2 SVGAGI. CDR3 size: 14 residues.

The V call is TRBV19, the J call TRBJ1-5; no definite D call. Germline CDR1 is LNHDA and CDR2 is SQIVND (reference sequence). Between the trimmed V and J ends, which lost 2 bases and 7 bases, there was a span of 18 bases. The CDR3 spans 16 residues. The CDR3 loop is CASSIWEGGLSQPQHF. The CDR3 nucleotides read TGTGCCAGTAGTATATGGGAAGGAGGCCTGAGCCAGCCCCAGCATTTT.